This T cell receptor beta chain was found in a study of Ad26.COV2.S vaccination and SARS-CoV-2 variants. Across the study: Donor had been placed in the Ad26.COV2.S arm of the COV1001 trial. In the study, Ad26.COV2.S was injected intramuscularly once, or twice 56 days apart.

Some clones are missing from TCRdb's copy, which holds only in-frame ones; the method was immunoSEQ multiplex PCR. The sample lists about 410,000 clones, about nine tenths occurring once. Indicated treatment: 19 received Ad26.COV2.S at low or high dose, single or two shots; about 5 received placebo; per-sample allocation not given. Collection of samples fell on day 63 after the first vaccine or placebo injection. This sample comprised peripheral blood, obtained in a trial of Ad26.COV2.S vaccine versus placebo. This receptor was taken from a person between 18 and 65 years old who received the Ad26.COV2.S COVID-19 vaccine or a placebo.

The CDR3, as DNA: TGTGCCAGCAGTAGAATGGGGCCCTACAATGAGCAGTTCTTC. This translates into CASSRMGPYNEQFF. V and J are TRBV2 and TRBJ2-1; D might be TRBD1 (5 bases). CDR3 length equals 14 residues. The V end lost 5 bases, the J end lost 2 bases, and 10 bases lay between the germline ends. Germline values: CDR1 SNHLY, CDR2 FYNNEI.